This TCR beta chain appears in the sequencing data of a study of blood T cell repertoires in COVID-19. The CDR3 sequence is 16 residues long. Germline V CDR1 and CDR2: MDHEN, SYDVKM. Germline trimming cut 6 bases from V and 3 bases from J; bases unmatched to any gene: 8. Repertoires were generated with immunoSEQ multiplex PCR, while TCRdb's copy carries only in-frame clones and drops some. The table lists roughly 97,000 clones, over 70% of them singletons, with roughly 15% in the top ten. This sequence joins TRBV28 and TRBJ2-1; 10 bases map to TRBD2. The specimen sequenced was peripheral blood. The origin of this receptor is a man between 45 and 60 years old with acute or convalescent COVID-19. The CDR3: CASRGASGSDYNEQFF. The CDR3 bases are TGTGCCAGCAGGGGGGCTAGCGGGAGTGACTACAATGAGCAGTTCTTC.